This TCR beta chain comes out of a study of spatial heterogeneity in lung cancer. The sample holds many counts of this clonotype. The antigen is unknown. This beta chain is an off-target read within a library intended for alpha chains, so its frequency means little. Time point described: sample taken at primary tumor resection. Unsorted samples of tumor, nontumor lung or frozen PBMC had their whole RNA sequenced. Study results and caveats: Higher tumor mutation counts went along with higher counts of expanded intratumoral alpha and beta TCRs.

TCRdb reanalysed the 5' RACE reads using MiXCR and keeps one entry per CDR3 protein. The sample shows about 5,600 distinct CDR3 sequences, roughly 7.8% of them seen only once. Germline V gives CDR1 DFQATT, CDR2 SNEGSKA (reference sequence). V dropped 6 bases and J dropped 8 bases, with 20 bases sitting between them. The CDR3 length is 14 residues. The receptor was derived from a female donor with early-stage non-small cell lung cancer. The genes are TRBV20-1 and TRBJ2-1, with D perhaps assigned TRBD1 or TRBD2 (5 bases each). The starting material was lung tumor tissue, obtained at surgery. The CDR3 reads CSAKTQPGTHEQFF. CDR3 DNA: TGCAGTGCCAAGACTCAACCAGGGACCCATGAGCAGTTCTTC.